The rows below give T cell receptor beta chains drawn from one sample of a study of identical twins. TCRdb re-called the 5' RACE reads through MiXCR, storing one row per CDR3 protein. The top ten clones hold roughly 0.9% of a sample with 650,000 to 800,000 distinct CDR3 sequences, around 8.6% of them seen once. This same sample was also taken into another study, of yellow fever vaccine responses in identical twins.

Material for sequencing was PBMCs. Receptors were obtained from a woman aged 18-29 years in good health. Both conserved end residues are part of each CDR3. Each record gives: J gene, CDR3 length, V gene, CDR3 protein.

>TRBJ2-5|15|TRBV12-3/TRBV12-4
CASSATSGNQETQYF
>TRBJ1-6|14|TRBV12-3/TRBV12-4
CASSWDTGGSPLHF
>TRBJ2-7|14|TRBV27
CASSLSPKPLEQYF
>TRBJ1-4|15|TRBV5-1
CASSPIGTPNEKLFF
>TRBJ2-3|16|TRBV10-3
CAISGITSGRTDTQYF
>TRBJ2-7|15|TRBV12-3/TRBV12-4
CASSSIAGVHSEQYF
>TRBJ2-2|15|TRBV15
CATARDYTNTGELFF
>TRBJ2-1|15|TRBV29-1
CSVEDPLAGGYEQFF
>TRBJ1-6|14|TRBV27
CASSFQSYNSPLHF
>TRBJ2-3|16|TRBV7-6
CASSLGASDSTDTQYF
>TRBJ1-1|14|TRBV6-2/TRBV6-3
CASIADGVNTEAFF
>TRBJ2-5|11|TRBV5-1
CASKVQETQYF
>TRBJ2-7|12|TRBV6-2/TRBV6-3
CATGQGAPEQYF
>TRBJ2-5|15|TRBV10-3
CAISGLAGDGETQYF
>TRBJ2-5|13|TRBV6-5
CASSSGPRETQYF
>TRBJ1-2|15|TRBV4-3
CASSQDRDRIYGYTF
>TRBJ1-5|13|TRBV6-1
CASGDRSNQPQHF
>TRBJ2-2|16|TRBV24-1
CATSDFGQGTLGELFF
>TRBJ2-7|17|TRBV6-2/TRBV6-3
CASCSWTSGAKRHEQYF
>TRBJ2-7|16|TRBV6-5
CASSYSDPGRSYEQYF
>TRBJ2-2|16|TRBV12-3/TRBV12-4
CASSFPQGGVTGELFF
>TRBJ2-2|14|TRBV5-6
CASSSPGPGGELFF
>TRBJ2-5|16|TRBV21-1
CASSNWPSGSPETQYF
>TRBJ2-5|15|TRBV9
CASSVVSGGQETQYF
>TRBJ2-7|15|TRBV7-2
CASSLGQGNSYEQYF
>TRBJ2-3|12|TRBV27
CASIYFTDTQYF
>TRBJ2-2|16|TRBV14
CASSQLATRNTGELFF
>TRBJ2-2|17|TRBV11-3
CASSRSRGVLGTGELFF
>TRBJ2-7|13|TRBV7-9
CASSSPTVDEQYF
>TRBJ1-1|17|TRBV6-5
CASSYTLPGGAGTEAFF
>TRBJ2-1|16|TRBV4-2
CASSQRRDPPNNEQFF
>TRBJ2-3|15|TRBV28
CASSPRQGVTDTQYF
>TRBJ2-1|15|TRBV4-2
CASSQVAGGYNEQFF
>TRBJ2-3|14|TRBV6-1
CASSRDGRTDTQYF